These 18 T cell receptor beta chains came from one sample sequenced in a study of shared clonotypes between healthy human individuals. Profiling relied on immunoSEQ multiplex PCR, and the TCRdb table lists in-frame clones only, not all of them. This repertoire shows some 2,100,000 clones, about 92% found once; its top ten account for 1.7%. Terminally differentiated effector memory CD45RA+ cells were excluded by CCR7 positive selection of CD45RO-negative cells. Sequencing was performed on naive CD8+ T cells from PBMCs. Receptors originate from a young man in good health. Some clones in this sample may be carry-over from other donors' samples.

This clone was counted a single time. The V call is TRBV18, the J call TRBJ1-5, with a tentative D call TRBD1 (6 bases). Per the germline V gene, CDR1 is KGHSH and CDR2 is LQKENI. There are 14 residues in the CDR3. V lost 6 bases, J lost 5 bases, and 14 bases lay in between. CDR3 DNA: TGTGCCAGCTCCTCACGGGAGGGGGATCAGCCCCAGCATTTT. It specifies CASSSREGDQPQHF.

The chain combines TRBV7-6 with TRBJ2-1; D is possibly TRBD1 or TRBD2 (5 bases each). The CDR3 is made up of 17 amino acids. Per germline, CDR1 SGHVS and CDR2 FNYEAQ. V was cut by 2 bases and J by 4 bases, with 18 bases left in between. The CDR3 DNA reads TGTGCCAGCAGCTTATGGCTCGGGGCCGAGGGATACAATGAGCAGTTCTTC. Protein product: CASSLWLGAEGYNEQFF.

This chain joins TRBV7-9 and TRBJ2-7, with unresolved D. The CDR3 sequence is 12 residues long. In germline, CDR1 is SEHNR, CDR2 FQNEAQ (reference sequence). Trimming took off 5 bases at V and 7 bases at J, with 12 bases between the two ends. CDR3 loop: CASSRPPEEQYF. The CDR3 DNA sequence: TGTGCCAGCAGCCGGCCCCCTGAAGAGCAGTACTTC.

The chain is built from TRBV4-2 and TRBJ1-1; TRBD1 matches 10 bases. The V segment lost 5 bases and the J segment 5 bases; nucleotides outside the gene matches: 5. The germline gives CDR1 LGHNA, CDR2 YNFKEQ. This CDR3 has 14 residues. The CDR3 here is CASSTRQGATEAFF. The CDR3 DNA reads TGTGCCAGCAGCACCCGACAGGGGGCGACTGAAGCTTTCTTT.

The chain links TRBV30 to TRBJ2-3, with 15 nucleotides matching TRBD2. Germline CDR1 and CDR2: GTSNPN and SVGIG (reference sequence). V was clipped by 2 bases and J by 0 bases; unmatched bases: 9. The CDR3 extends over 19 amino acids. The CDR3 coding sequence is TGTGCCTGGAGTCTCTGGACTAGCGGGAGGGCAGGTAGCACAGATACGCAGTATTTT. Translating gives CAWSLWTSGRAGSTDTQYF.

The J gene is TRBJ2-3, the V gene TRBV27; D tentatively fits TRBD1 or TRBD2 (6 bases each). This CDR3 has 20 amino acids. Per the germline V gene, CDR1 is MNHEY and CDR2 is SMNVEV (reference sequence). V lost 6 bases to trimming and J lost 2 bases, with 30 bases between them. CDR3 sequence: CASSKGGIQTGLSYTDTQYF. In DNA, the CDR3 is TGTGCCAGCAGCAAGGGGGGAATCCAGACAGGACTATCATACACAGATACGCAGTATTTT.

The CDR3 here is CASSRDGGSSTGELFF. DNA for the CDR3: TGTGCCAGTAGTCGTGATGGGGGCAGTTCTACCGGGGAGCTGTTTTTT. The rearrangement uses TRBV19 and TRBJ2-2; TRBD1 might be the D (6 bases). The CDR3 is 16 residues long. Germline CDR1 and CDR2: LNHDA and SQIVND (reference sequence). V was cut by 5 bases and J by 5 bases, with 18 bases left in between.

The rearrangement joins TRBV9 to TRBJ2-3; 9 bases line up with TRBD2. CDR3 size: 18 residues. Germline loops: CDR1 SGDLS, CDR2 YYNGEE. Trimming removed 1 base from V and 0 bases from J; junction bases left unmatched: 9. The CDR3: CASSVSGSGRSSTDTQYF. The CDR3 DNA follows: TGTGCCAGCAGCGTATCGGGGAGCGGGAGGTCTAGCACAGATACGCAGTATTTT.

V is TRBV27 and J is TRBJ2-7, with 11 nucleotides matching TRBD2. The CDR3 covers 15 residues. Germline V gives CDR1 MNHEY, CDR2 SMNVEV (reference sequence). The V segment lost 7 bases and the J segment 6 bases; nucleotides outside the gene matches: 11. CDR3 sequence reads: CASTNLAGGDREQYF. CDR3 DNA: TGTGCCAGCACGAATCTAGCGGGGGGAGATCGCGAGCAGTACTTC.

CDR3 in amino acids: CASSQLAEYQETQYF. The CDR3 coding sequence is TGTGCCAGCAGCCAACTAGCGGAGTACCAAGAGACCCAGTACTTC. The chain links TRBV6-5 to TRBJ2-5; TRBD2 matches 8 bases. Germline V gene lookup returns CDR1 MNHEY and CDR2 SVGAGI. V lost 6 bases and J lost 0; bases outside the gene matches: 6. The CDR3 covers 15 residues.

This rearrangement joins TRBV30 to TRBJ1-3; no firm D call. The germline V gene has CDR1 GTSNPN and CDR2 SVGIG (reference sequence). CDR3 size: 12 residues. Trimming left V 2 bases short and J 4 bases short, with 6 bases between. In DNA, the CDR3 is TGTGCCTGGAGTAAAGAGGGAAACACCATATATTTT. Its translation is CAWSKEGNTIYF.

The chain links TRBV7-3 to TRBJ1-1, with D perhaps matching TRBD1 (6 bases). V lost 0 bases and J lost 1, with 12 bases in between. The CDR3 contains 16 residues. Germline CDR1 SGHTA, CDR2 FQGTGA. The CDR3 is CASSLTGGPENTEAFF. The CDR3 DNA sequence: TGTGCCAGCAGCTTAACGGGGGGCCCCGAGAACACTGAAGCTTTCTTT.

The rearrangement uses TRBV28 and TRBJ2-7; 7 nucleotides match TRBD2. This CDR3 is built from 18 residues. J gave up 0 bases and V 4 bases, and 15 bases lay outside the gene matches. Germline loops: CDR1 MDHEN, CDR2 SYDVKM. The CDR3 bases are TGTGCCAGCAGTTATCCGGGACTATCGAAGCTCAGCTCCTACGAGCAGTACTTC. Its translation: CASSYPGLSKLSSYEQYF.

The J gene is TRBJ2-1, the V gene TRBV15; maybe TRBD2 (5 bases). Trimming cost V 0 bases and J 7 bases, with 13 bases left between them. There are 15 residues in the CDR3. Germline CDR1 and CDR2: LNHNV and YYDKDF (reference sequence). The CDR3 spells CATSRDRENRNEQFF. DNA for the CDR3: TGTGCCACCAGCAGAGATCGGGAAAATCGGAATGAGCAGTTCTTC.

The V call is TRBV13, the J call TRBJ2-1; TRBD1 agrees at 9 bases. This CDR3 contains 16 residues. Germline V CDR1 and CDR2: PRHDT, FYEKMQ (reference sequence). The trim removed 5 bases at V and 0 bases at J, leaving 5 bases unmatched. The CDR3 loop is CASSPGQGSSYNEQFF. CDR3 sequence (DNA): TGTGCCAGCAGCCCCGGACAGGGGAGCTCCTACAATGAGCAGTTCTTC.

V usage is TRBV19 and J usage is TRBJ1-1, with 8 bases matching TRBD1. Unmatched junction bases numbered 4, after V lost 5 bases and J lost 2 bases. The CDR3 runs 14 residues. CDR1 and CDR2 from the germline V gene are LNHDA and SQIVND (reference sequence). CDR3 residues: CASSYTGGNTEAFF. CDR3 bases: TGTGCCAGTAGTTATACAGGGGGAAACACTGAAGCTTTCTTT.

J is TRBJ2-1 and V is TRBV7-9; 9 nucleotides match TRBD1. In germline, CDR1 is SEHNR, CDR2 FQNEAQ (reference sequence). The CDR3 has 16 residues. The V gene end was trimmed by 4 bases and the J gene end by 8 bases; junction bases not matched to a gene: 12. The CDR3 reads CASSSDSGTGSDEQFF. CDR3 DNA sequence: TGTGCCAGCAGCTCGGATTCAGGGACAGGGAGCGATGAGCAGTTCTTC.

The J gene is TRBJ2-1, the V gene TRBV28; D ambiguous. The germline V gene encodes CDR1 MDHEN and CDR2 SYDVKM. CDR3 length equals 14 residues. Deletions cut 3 bases from V and 5 bases from J, with 11 bases between. CDR3 in amino acids: CASSLFLVNNEQFF. Written as DNA, the CDR3 is TGTGCCAGCAGTTTGTTTCTAGTAAACAATGAGCAGTTCTTC. Complete variable domain (other parts from reference TRBV28 and TRBJ2-1): DVKVTQSSRYLVKRTGEKVFLECVQDMDHENMFWYRQDPGLGLRLIYFSYDVKMKEKGDIPEGYSVSREKKERFSLILESASTNQTSMYLCASSLFLVNNEQFFGPGTRLTVL.